The source of this T cell receptor (beta chain) is a study of blood T cell repertoires in COVID-19. Only one count was recorded for this clone. Profiled with immunoSEQ multiplex PCR; TCRdb holds only in-frame clones, not every one. The data hold tens of thousands of clones, with around 79% observed a single time. The CDR3 consists of 18 residues. Germline lookup yields CDR1 SNHLY and CDR2 FYNNEI. Trimming cost V 0 bases and J 7 bases; bases outside gene matches: 14. Specimen: peripheral blood. This chain uses TRBV2 with TRBJ2-1; 8 bases fit TRBD1. This TCR came from a middle-aged man with acute or convalescent COVID-19. The CDR3 sequence: CASSEAAYRQGAQNEQFF. The CDR3 region has the DNA TGTGCCAGCAGTGAAGCGGCTTACCGGCAGGGGGCACAGAATGAGCAGTTCTTC.